Listed below are T cell receptor beta chains from one sample, sequenced in a study of T cells after posttransplantation cyclophosphamide. Here immunoSEQ multiplex PCR was the method, and the copy in TCRdb shows in-frame clones only, minus some. This sample carries 24,000 or so clones, none of them present only once. Sequenced here: PBMCs, sampled after allogeneic stem cell transplant with posttransplant cyclophosphamide. Every receptor here comes from a male patient under 35 who received an allogeneic stem cell transplant from a related donor, was CMV-positive, and had no GVHD. Some of the T cells might come from the graft donor. CDR3s include the opening cysteine and the closing phenylalanine or tryptophan. D genes are given only for firm matches. The size field reads once, few, many or a size class.

abundance: many; d_gene: TRBD1; v_gene: TRBV30; len: 16; j_gene: TRBJ1-5; CDR3nt: TGTGCCTGGAGTCCCCCCCGTAGACAGGGTGATCAGCCCCAGCATTTT; CDR3aa: CAWSPPRRQGDQPQHF
abundance: many; d_gene: TRBD2; v_gene: TRBV4-2; len: 16; j_gene: TRBJ2-5; CDR3nt: TGTGCCAGCAGCCATTACTTAGCGGGGGAGGAAGAGACCCAGTACTTC; CDR3aa: CASSHYLAGEEETQYF
abundance: many; d_gene: TRBD2; v_gene: TRBV6-1; len: 15; j_gene: TRBJ2-3; CDR3nt: TGTGCCAGCAGTGCACTAGCGGGAGTACCAGATACGCAGTATTTT; CDR3aa: CASSALAGVPDTQYF
abundance: many; d_gene: -; v_gene: TRBV11-2; len: 15; j_gene: TRBJ1-1; CDR3nt: TGTGCCAGCAGCTTAGGGGGACAATGGAACACTGAAGCTTTCTTT; CDR3aa: CASSLGGQWNTEAFF
abundance: many; d_gene: TRBD2; v_gene: TRBV7-3; len: 15; j_gene: TRBJ2-5; CDR3nt: TGTGCCAGCAGCTTAATTGCGGGGGGGCGGGAGACCCAGTACTTC; CDR3aa: CASSLIAGGRETQYF
abundance: many; d_gene: -; v_gene: TRBV11-2; len: 14; j_gene: TRBJ2-1; CDR3nt: TGTGCCAGCAGCTTAATGAGCGGACCGGATGAGCAGTTCTTC; CDR3aa: CASSLMSGPDEQFF
abundance: many; d_gene: TRBD2; v_gene: TRBV2; len: 16; j_gene: TRBJ2-3; CDR3nt: TGTGCCAGCCCGAGGGAGGCTAGCGGATACACAGATACGCAGTATTTT; CDR3aa: CASPREASGYTDTQYF
abundance: many; d_gene: -; v_gene: TRBV7-9; len: 14; j_gene: TRBJ2-3; CDR3nt: TGTGCCAGCAGCTCCCCCATCGGGGGAGATACGCAGTATTTT; CDR3aa: CASSSPIGGDTQYF
abundance: many; d_gene: TRBD1; v_gene: TRBV6-6; len: 15; j_gene: TRBJ1-2; CDR3nt: TGTGCCAGCAGTTATCGGTCAGGGGGCTACTATGGCTACACCTTC; CDR3aa: CASSYRSGGYYGYTF
abundance: many; d_gene: -; v_gene: TRBV6-6; len: 13; j_gene: TRBJ1-1; CDR3nt: TGTGCCAGCAGGGTGGGGGCTGGGACTGAAGCTTTCTTT; CDR3aa: CASRVGAGTEAFF
abundance: many; d_gene: -; v_gene: TRBV11-2; len: 12; j_gene: TRBJ2-1; CDR3nt: TGTGCCAGCAAAGAGGGGAGGAATGAGCAGTTCTTC; CDR3aa: CASKEGRNEQFF
abundance: many; d_gene: -; v_gene: TRBV7-9; len: 16; j_gene: TRBJ1-4; CDR3nt: TGTGCCAGCAGCTTCCTGCCGAAAAGGGAGAATGAAAAACTGTTTTTT; CDR3aa: CASSFLPKRENEKLFF
abundance: many; d_gene: TRBD1; v_gene: TRBV28; len: 15; j_gene: TRBJ2-7; CDR3nt: TGTGCCAGCTACCCCGGCGGGACAGGGACCTACGAGCAGTACTTC; CDR3aa: CASYPGGTGTYEQYF
abundance: many; d_gene: TRBD1; v_gene: TRBV5-6; len: 15; j_gene: TRBJ2-1; CDR3nt: TGTGCCAGCAGCACCCCCGGGACAGATAGGGATGAGCAGTTCTTC; CDR3aa: CASSTPGTDRDEQFF
abundance: many; d_gene: TRBD1; v_gene: TRBV5-4; len: 15; j_gene: TRBJ2-5; CDR3nt: TGTGCCAGCAGCCCGAAACAGGGGGACCAAGAGACCCAGTACTTC; CDR3aa: CASSPKQGDQETQYF
abundance: many; d_gene: -; v_gene: TRBV7-2; len: 13; j_gene: TRBJ2-7; CDR3nt: TGTGCCAGCAGGCCAGGTTCAGCCTACGAGCAGTACTTC; CDR3aa: CASRPGSAYEQYF
abundance: many; d_gene: TRBD2; v_gene: TRBV4-1; len: 16; j_gene: TRBJ2-2; CDR3nt: TGCGCCAGCAGCCAAATAGCGGGGAGGGATATCGGGGAGCTGTTTTTT; CDR3aa: CASSQIAGRDIGELFF
abundance: many; d_gene: TRBD2; v_gene: TRBV4-2; len: 17; j_gene: TRBJ2-1; CDR3nt: TGTGCCAGCAGCCAAGACCCACTAGCGGCTATCTACAATGAGCAGTTCTTC; CDR3aa: CASSQDPLAAIYNEQFF
abundance: many; d_gene: TRBD1; v_gene: TRBV10-3; len: 12; j_gene: TRBJ1-2; CDR3nt: TGTGCCATCAGGGACAGGGACTATGGCTACACCTTC; CDR3aa: CAIRDRDYGYTF
abundance: many; d_gene: TRBD2; v_gene: TRBV27; len: 14; j_gene: TRBJ2-1; CDR3nt: TGTGCCAGCAGTTTTCAAGCGGGAGTGGATGAGCAGTTCTTC; CDR3aa: CASSFQAGVDEQFF
abundance: many; d_gene: -; v_gene: TRBV6-4; len: 15; j_gene: TRBJ2-3; CDR3nt: TGTGCCAGCAGTGACTCGAGTCGCGGGCCGGGGGAACAGTATTTT; CDR3aa: CASSDSSRGPGEQYF